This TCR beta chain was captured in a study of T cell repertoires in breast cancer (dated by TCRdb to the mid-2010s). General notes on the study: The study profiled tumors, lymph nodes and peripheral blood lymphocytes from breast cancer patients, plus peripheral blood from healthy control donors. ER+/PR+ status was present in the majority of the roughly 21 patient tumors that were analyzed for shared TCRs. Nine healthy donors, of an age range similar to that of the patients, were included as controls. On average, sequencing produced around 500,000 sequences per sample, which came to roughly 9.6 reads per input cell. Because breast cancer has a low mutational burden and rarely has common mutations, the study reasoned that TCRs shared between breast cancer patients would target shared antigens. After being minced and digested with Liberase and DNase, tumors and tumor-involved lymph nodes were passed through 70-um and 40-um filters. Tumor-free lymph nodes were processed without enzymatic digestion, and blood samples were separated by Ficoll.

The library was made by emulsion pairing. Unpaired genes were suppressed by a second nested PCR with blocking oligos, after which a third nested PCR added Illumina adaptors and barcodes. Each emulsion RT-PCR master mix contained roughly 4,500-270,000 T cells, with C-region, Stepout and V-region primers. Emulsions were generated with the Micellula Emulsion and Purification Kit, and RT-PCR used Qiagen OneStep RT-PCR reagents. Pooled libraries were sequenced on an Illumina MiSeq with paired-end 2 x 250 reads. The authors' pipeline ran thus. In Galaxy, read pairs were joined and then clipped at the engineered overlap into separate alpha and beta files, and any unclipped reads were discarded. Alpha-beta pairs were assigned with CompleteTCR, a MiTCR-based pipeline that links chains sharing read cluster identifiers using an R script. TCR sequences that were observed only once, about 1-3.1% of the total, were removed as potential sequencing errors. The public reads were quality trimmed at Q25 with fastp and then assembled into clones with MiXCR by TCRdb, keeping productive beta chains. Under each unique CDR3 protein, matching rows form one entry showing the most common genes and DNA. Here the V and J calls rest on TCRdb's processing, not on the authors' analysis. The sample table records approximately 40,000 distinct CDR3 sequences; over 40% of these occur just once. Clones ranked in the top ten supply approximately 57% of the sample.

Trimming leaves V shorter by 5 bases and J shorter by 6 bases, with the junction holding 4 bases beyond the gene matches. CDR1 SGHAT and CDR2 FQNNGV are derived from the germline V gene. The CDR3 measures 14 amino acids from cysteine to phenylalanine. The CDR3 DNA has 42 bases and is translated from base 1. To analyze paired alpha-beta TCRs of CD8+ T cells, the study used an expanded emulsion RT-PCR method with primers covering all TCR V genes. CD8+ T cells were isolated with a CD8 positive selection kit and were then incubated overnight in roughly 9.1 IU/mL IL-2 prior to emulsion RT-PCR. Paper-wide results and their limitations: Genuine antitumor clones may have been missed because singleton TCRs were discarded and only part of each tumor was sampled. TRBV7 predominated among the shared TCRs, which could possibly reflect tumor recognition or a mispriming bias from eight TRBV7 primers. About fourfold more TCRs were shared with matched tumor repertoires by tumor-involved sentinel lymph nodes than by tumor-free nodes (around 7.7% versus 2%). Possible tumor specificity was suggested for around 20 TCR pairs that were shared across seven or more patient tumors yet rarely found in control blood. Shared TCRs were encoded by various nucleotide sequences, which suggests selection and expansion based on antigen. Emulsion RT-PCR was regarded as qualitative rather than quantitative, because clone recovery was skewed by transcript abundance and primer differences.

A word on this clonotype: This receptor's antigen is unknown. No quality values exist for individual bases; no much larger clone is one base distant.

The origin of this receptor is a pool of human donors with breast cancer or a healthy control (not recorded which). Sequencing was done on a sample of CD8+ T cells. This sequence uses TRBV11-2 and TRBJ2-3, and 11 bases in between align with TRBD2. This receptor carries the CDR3 CASSVSGGADTQYF. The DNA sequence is TGTGCCAGCAGCGTTAGCGGGGGGGCGGATACGCAGTATTTT.